This T cell receptor (beta chain) was observed in a study of memory CD4+ T cells and cytomegalovirus serostatus. Study-wide points: Each of around 69 CMV-associated TCRbeta sequences occurred in one to five individuals.

Repertoires were generated with immunoSEQ multiplex PCR, while TCRdb's copy carries only in-frame clones and drops some. The data contain 45,000 to 65,000 clones, 70% to 85% of them singletons. A remark on this clone: Its antigen is not identified.

CDR1 SGHRS and CDR2 YFSETQ come from the germline V gene. V gave up 4 bases and J gave up 1 base, with 11 bases separating them. The CDR3 extends over 14 amino acids. Single viable CD3+CD4+CD8-CD45RO+ cells were sorted as the memory CD4+ T cells. This clonotype was obtained from an adult in good health and CMV-seronegative. The chain recombines TRBV5-1 with TRBJ1-1; D gene unclear. Sequenced material: memory CD4+ T cells from blood. The CDR3 region is CASSREGGNTEAFF. The CDR3 nucleotides are TGCGCCAGCAGCCGGGAGGGTGGGAACACTGAAGCTTTCTTT.